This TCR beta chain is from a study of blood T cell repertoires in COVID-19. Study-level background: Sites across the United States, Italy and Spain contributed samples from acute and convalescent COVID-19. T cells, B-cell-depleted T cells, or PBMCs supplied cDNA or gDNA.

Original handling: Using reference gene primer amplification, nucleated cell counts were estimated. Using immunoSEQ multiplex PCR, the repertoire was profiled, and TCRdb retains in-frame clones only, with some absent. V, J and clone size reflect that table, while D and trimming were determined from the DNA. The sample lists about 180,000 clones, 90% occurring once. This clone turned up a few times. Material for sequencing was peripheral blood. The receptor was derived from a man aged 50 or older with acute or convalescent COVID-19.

The CDR3 protein is CASSHDYFRQGIIYGYTF. CDR3 nucleotide sequence: TGCGCCAGCAGCCACGATTATTTCAGACAGGGAATCATCTATGGCTACACCTTC. The chain employs TRBV4-3 and TRBJ1-2, with 7 bases lining up with TRBD1. Germline CDR1 and CDR2: LGHNA and YSLEER. The trim removed 3 bases at V and 4 bases at J, leaving 17 bases unmatched. The length of the CDR3 is 18 residues.